This TCR beta chain was sequenced for a study of blood T cell repertoires in COVID-19. Using immunoSEQ multiplex PCR, the repertoire was profiled, and TCRdb retains in-frame clones only, with some absent. The table shows about 120,000 clones, with 75% to 85% occurring only once. Germline V gene sequence: CDR1 SNHLY, CDR2 FYNNEI. CDR3 length: 14 amino acids. Trimming took 8 bases from V and 6 from J; bases not matched to a gene: 8. The chain employs TRBV2 and TRBJ2-7; 12 bases line up with TRBD2. The material sequenced was peripheral blood. The sequence derives from a man between 35 and 55 years old with active or convalescent COVID-19. The DNA of the CDR3 is TGTGCCAGCGTGGCCCTAGCGGGAGGGGTCGAGCAGTACTTC. It encodes CASVALAGGVEQYF.